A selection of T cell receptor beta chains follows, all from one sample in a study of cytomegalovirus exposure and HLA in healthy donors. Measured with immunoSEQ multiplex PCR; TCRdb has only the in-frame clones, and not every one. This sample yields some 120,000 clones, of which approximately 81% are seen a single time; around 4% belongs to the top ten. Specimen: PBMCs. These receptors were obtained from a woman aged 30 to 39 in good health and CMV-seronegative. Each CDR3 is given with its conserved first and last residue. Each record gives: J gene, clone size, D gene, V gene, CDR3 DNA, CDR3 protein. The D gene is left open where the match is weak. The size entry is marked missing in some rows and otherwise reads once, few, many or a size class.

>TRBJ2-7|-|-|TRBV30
TGTGCCTGGAGTGTGGGGCAGGGGGGAGCCTACGAGCAGTACTTC
CAWSVGQGGAYEQYF
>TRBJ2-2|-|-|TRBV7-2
TGTGCCAGCAGCGCAGGGTTGGCCGGGGAGCTGTTTTTT
CASSAGLAGELFF
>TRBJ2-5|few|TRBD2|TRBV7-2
TGTGCCAGCAGCCGAGGGACTAGCGGGAGCGAGACCCAGTACTTC
CASSRGTSGSETQYF
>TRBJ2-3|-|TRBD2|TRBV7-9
TGTTCCAGCAGAATAGCGGGAACGGCGCAGTATTTT
CSSRIAGTAQYF
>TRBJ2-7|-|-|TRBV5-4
TGTGCCAGCAGCGCCTGGCAGGCCCAACACGAGCAGTACTTC
CASSAWQAQHEQYF
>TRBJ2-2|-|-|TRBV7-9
TGTGCCAGCACCTTAGACTTCACCGGGGAGCTGTTTTTT
CASTLDFTGELFF
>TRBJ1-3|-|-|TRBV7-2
TGTGCCAGCAGCTTAGACGGGGGGGGAAGGTCTGGAAACACCATATATTTT
CASSLDGGGRSGNTIYF
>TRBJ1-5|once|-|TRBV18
TGTGCCAGCTCACCACGACAGGTGTTCGATAGCAATCAGCCCCAGCATTTT
CASSPRQVFDSNQPQHF
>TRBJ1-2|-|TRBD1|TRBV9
TGTGCCAGCAGCTCCTCCGGCGGGACAGGGGGCTACACCTTC
CASSSSGGTGGYTF
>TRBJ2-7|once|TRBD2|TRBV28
TGTGCCAGCAGTTTCGGGTCGGGACTAGCCGACGAGCAGTACTTC
CASSFGSGLADEQYF
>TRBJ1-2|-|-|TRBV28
TGTGCCAGCAGTTTATCTCGAGGCGCTACTGGCTACACCTTC
CASSLSRGATGYTF
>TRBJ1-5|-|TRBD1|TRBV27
TGTGCCAGCAGTTCAGGGACAGGGGGCAGACAGCCCCAGCATTTT
CASSSGTGGRQPQHF
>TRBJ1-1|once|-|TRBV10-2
TGCGCCAGCAGGTTGACAGGCATGAACACTGAAGCTTTCTTT
CASRLTGMNTEAFF
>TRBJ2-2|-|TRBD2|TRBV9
TGTGCCAGCAGCGGGACTAGCGGGGCGAACACCGGGGAGCTGTTTTTT
CASSGTSGANTGELFF
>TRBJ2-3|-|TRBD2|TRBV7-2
TGTGCCAGCAGCTTAGCGAGGCTAGCGGGAGCTGATACGCAGTATTTT
CASSLARLAGADTQYF
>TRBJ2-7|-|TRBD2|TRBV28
TGTGCCAGCAGTGGGACTAGCGGGGCTTGGGAGAACGAGCAGTACTTC
CASSGTSGAWENEQYF
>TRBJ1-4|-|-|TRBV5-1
TGCGCCAGCAGCTTGGCCCGGGGGAATGAAAAACTGTTTTTT
CASSLARGNEKLFF
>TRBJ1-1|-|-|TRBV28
TGTGCCAGCACACCAGGGAACACTGAAGCTTTCTTT
CASTPGNTEAFF
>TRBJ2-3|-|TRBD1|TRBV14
TGTGCCAGCAGCCACTGGGGACAGGGAAGGACAGATACGCAGTATTTT
CASSHWGQGRTDTQYF
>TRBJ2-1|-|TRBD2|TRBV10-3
TGTGCCATCAGGACCGGGGGGGCAGTTAGTGAGCAGTTCTTC
CAIRTGGAVSEQFF
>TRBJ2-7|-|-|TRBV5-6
TGTGCCAGCAGCCCGGGGCAGGGGTCGCGCGAGCAGTACTTC
CASSPGQGSREQYF
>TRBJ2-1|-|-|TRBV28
TGTGCCAGCACCCAAGCGGGTCCCTCCTACAATGAGCAGTTCTTC
CASTQAGPSYNEQFF
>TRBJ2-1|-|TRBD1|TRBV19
TGTGCCAGTGCGCCACACTACGGGACAGGGGACTACAATGAGCAGTTCTTC
CASAPHYGTGDYNEQFF